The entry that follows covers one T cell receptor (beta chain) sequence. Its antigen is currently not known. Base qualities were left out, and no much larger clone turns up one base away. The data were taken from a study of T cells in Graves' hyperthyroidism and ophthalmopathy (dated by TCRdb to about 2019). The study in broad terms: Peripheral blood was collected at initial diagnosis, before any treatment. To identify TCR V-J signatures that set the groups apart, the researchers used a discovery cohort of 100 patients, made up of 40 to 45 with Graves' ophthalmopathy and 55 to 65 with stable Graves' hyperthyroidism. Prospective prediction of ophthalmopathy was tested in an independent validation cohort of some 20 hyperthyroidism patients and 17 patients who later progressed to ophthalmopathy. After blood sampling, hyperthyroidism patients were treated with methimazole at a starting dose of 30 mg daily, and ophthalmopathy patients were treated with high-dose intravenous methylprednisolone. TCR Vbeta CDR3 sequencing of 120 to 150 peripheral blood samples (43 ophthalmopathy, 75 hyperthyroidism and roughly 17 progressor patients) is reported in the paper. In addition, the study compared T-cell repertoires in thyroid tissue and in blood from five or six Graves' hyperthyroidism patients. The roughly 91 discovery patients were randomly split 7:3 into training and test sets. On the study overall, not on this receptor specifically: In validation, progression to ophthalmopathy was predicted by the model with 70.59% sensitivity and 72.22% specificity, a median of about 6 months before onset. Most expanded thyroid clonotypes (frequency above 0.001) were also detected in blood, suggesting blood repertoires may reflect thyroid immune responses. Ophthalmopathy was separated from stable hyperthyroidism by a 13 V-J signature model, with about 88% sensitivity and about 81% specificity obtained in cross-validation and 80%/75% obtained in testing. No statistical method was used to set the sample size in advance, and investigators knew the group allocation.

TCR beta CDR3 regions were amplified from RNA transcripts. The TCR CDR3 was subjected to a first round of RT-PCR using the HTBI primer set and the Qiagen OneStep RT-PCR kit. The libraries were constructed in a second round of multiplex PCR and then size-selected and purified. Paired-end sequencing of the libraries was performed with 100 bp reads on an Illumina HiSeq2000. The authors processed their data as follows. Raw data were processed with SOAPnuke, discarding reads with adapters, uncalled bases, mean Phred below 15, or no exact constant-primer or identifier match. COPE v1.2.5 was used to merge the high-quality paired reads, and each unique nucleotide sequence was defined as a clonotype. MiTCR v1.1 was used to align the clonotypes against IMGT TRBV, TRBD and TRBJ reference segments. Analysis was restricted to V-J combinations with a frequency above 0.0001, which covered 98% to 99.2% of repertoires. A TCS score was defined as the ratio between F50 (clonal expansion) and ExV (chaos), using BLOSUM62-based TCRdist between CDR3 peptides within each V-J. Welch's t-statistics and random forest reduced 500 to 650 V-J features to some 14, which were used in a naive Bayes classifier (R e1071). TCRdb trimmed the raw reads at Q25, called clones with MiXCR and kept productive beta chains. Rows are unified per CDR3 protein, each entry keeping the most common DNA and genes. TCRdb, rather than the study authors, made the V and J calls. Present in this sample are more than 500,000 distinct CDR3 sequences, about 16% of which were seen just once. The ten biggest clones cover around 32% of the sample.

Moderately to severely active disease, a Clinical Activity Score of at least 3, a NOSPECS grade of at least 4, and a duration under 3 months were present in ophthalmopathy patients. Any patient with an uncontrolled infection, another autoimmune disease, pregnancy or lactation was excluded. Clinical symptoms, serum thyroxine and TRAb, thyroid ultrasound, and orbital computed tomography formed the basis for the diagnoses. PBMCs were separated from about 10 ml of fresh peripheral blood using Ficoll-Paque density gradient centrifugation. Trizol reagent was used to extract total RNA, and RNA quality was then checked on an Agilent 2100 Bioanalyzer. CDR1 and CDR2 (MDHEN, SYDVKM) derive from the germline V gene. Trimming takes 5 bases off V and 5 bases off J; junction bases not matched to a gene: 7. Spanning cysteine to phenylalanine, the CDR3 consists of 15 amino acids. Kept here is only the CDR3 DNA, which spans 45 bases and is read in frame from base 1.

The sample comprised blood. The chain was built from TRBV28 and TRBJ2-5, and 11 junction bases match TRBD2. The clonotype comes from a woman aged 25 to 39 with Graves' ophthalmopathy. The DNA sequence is TGTGCCAGCAGTCCCCAACTAGCGGGAGCTGAGACCCAGTACTTC. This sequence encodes CASSPQLAGAETQYF.